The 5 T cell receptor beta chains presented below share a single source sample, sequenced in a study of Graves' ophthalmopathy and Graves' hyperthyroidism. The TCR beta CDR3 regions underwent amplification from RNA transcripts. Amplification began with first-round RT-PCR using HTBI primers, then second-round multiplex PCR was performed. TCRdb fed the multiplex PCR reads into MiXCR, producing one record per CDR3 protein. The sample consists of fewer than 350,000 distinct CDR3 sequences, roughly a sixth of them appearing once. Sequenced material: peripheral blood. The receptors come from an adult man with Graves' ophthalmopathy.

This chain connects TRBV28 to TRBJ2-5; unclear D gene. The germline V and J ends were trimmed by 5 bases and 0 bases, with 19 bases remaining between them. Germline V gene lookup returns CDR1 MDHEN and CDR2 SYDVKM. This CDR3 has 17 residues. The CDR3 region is CASSIIRPRTDQETQYF. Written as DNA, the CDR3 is TGTGCCAGCAGTATCATCCGCCCCAGGACGGACCAAGAGACCCAGTACTTC. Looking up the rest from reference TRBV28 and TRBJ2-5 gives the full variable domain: DVKVTQSSRYLVKRTGEKVFLECVQDMDHENMFWYRQDPGLGLRLIYFSYDVKMKEKGDIPEGYSVSREKKERFSLILESASTNQTSMYLCASSIIRPRTDQETQYFGPGTRLLVL.

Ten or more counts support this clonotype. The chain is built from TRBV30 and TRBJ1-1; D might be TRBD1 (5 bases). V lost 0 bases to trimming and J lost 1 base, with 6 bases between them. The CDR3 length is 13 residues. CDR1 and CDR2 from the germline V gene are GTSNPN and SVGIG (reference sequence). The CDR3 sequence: CAWSVGQNTEAFF. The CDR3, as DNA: TGTGCCTGGAGTGTAGGACAGAACACTGAAGCTTTCTTT.

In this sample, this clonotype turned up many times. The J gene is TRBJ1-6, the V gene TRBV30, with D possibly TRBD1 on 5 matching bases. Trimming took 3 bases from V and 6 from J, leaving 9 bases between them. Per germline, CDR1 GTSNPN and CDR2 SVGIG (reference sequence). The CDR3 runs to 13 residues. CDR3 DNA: TGTGCCTGGAGGGGGGTATCTAATTCACCCCTCCACTTT. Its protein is CAWRGVSNSPLHF. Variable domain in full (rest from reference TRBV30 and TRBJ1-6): SQTIHQWPATLVQPVGSPLSLECTVEGTSNPNLYWYRQAAGRGLQLLFYSVGIGQISSEVPQNLSASRPQDRQFILSSKKLLLSDSGFYLCAWRGVSNSPLHFGNGTRLTVT.

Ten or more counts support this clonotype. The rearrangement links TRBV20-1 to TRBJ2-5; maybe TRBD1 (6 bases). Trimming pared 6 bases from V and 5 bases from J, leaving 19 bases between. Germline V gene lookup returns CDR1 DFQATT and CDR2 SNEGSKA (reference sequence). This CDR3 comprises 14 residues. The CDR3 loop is CSAPNPQGPETQYF. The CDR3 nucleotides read TGCAGTGCCCCCAACCCCCAGGGGCCGGAGACCCAGTACTTC.

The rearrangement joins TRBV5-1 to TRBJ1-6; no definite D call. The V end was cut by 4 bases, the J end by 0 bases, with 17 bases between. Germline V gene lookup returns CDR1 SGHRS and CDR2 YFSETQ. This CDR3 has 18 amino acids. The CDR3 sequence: CASSPEIMRTSYNSPLHF. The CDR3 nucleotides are TGCGCCAGCAGCCCGGAGATTATGCGGACCTCCTATAATTCACCCCTCCACTTT.